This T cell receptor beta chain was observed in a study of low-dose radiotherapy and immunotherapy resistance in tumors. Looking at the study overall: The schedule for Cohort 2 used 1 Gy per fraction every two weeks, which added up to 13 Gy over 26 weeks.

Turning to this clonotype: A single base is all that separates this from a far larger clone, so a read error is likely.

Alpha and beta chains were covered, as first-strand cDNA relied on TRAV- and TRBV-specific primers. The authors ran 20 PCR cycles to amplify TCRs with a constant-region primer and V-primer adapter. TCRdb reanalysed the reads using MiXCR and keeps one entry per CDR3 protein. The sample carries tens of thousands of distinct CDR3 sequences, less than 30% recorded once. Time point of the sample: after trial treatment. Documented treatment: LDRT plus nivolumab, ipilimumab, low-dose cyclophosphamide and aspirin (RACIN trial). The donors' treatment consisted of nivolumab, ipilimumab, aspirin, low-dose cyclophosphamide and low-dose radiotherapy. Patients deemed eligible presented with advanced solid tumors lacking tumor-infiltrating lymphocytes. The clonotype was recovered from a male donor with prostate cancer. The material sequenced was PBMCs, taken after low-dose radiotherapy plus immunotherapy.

This CDR3 reads CASSLWAGANDEQFF. The DNA of the CDR3 is TGCGCCAGCAGCTTGTGGGCCGGGGCGAACGACGAGCAGTTCTTC. This chain connects TRBV5-1 to TRBJ2-1, with D tentatively TRBD1 or TRBD2 (5 bases each). The CDR3 totals 15 residues. Germline-derived CDR1 and CDR2 are SGHRS and YFSETQ. The V end lost 1 base, the J end lost 10 bases, and 18 bases lay between the germline ends.